The next 12 T cell receptor beta chains were all read from a single sample in a study of blood T cell repertoires in COVID-19. Sequenced by immunoSEQ multiplex PCR; TCRdb stores in-frame clones only, minus some. The table lists 75,000 to 100,000 clones, roughly four fifths of them singletons. Sequencing input: peripheral blood. These receptors originate from a man in his forties or fifties with active or convalescent COVID-19.

This chain connects TRBV19 to TRBJ2-2, with unresolved D. V was clipped by 5 bases and J by 8 bases, with 18 bases between them. Germline V gene sequence: CDR1 LNHDA, CDR2 SQIVND (reference sequence). The CDR3 runs to 15 residues. The CDR3 DNA reads TGTGCCAGTAGTCCCCAGACACTTGGTGTAGGGGAGCTGTTTTTT. Its protein is CASSPQTLGVGELFF. The full variable domain, in which reference TRBV19 and TRBJ2-2 provide the parts outside the CDR3, is DGGITQSPKYLFRKEGQNVTLSCEQNLNHDAMYWYRQDPGQGLRLIYYSQIVNDFQKGDIAEGYSVSREKKESFPLTVTSAQKNPTAFYLCASSPQTLGVGELFFGEGSRLTVL.

V gene TRBV3-1 (or the pseudogene TRBV3-2) combines with J gene TRBJ2-3, with 8 bases aligning to TRBD1. The CDR3 is made up of 12 amino acids. V trimming: 5 bases; J trimming: 8 bases; junction bases outside the gene matches: 3. CDR1 and CDR2 from the germline V gene are LGHDT and YNNKEL (reference sequence). The DNA for the CDR3 is TGTGCCAGCAGCAAAACAGGGGGTACGCAGTATTTT. Translation: CASSKTGGTQYF.

V and J are TRBV5-8 and TRBJ2-5; 11 nucleotides match TRBD2. CDR1 and CDR2 from the germline V gene are SGHTS and YDEGEE. The CDR3 length is 15 residues. V shed 7 bases and J 4 bases; nucleotides not matched to a gene: 9. The CDR3 is CASFRLAGRGETQYF. The CDR3 nucleotides read TGTGCCAGCTTCCGACTAGCGGGGAGAGGAGAGACCCAGTACTTC.

The V and J genes are TRBV5-8 and TRBJ1-2; tentative D call: TRBD1 (5 bases). The CDR3 contains 15 residues. CDR1 is SGHTS, CDR2 YDEGEE, per germline. V was clipped by 4 bases and J by 1 base, with 14 bases between them. The CDR3 region is CASSARGIGNYGYTF. The CDR3 DNA reads TGTGCCAGCAGCGCAAGGGGAATCGGTAACTATGGCTACACCTTC.

The V gene is TRBV6-1, the J gene TRBJ2-3; a weak D match, TRBD2 (5 bases). Germline CDR1 is MNHNS and CDR2 is SASEGT. Trimming removed 3 bases at V and 4 bases at J, with 20 bases between. This CDR3 is built from 17 residues. The CDR3 spells CASSERAWVSGPDTQYF. For the CDR3, the DNA is TGTGCCAGCAGTGAGCGGGCCTGGGTTTCCGGGCCAGATACGCAGTATTTT.

The chain carries TRBV19 and TRBJ2-3, with no clear D. The germline gives CDR1 LNHDA, CDR2 SQIVND (reference sequence). The V end lost 1 base, the J end lost 4 bases, and 6 bases lay between the germline ends. The CDR3 totals 13 residues. CDR3 nucleotide sequence: TGTGCCAGTAGTATAGGCCCGGCAGATACGCAGTATTTT. Translated, it gives CASSIGPADTQYF.

V and J are TRBV28 and TRBJ1-4, with D possibly matching TRBD1 (6 bases). Germline CDR1 is MDHEN and CDR2 is SYDVKM. The V end lost 3 bases, the J end lost 0 bases, and 11 bases lay between the germline ends. The CDR3 spans 16 residues. The CDR3 loop reads CASSLPGTTTNEKLFF. Written as DNA, the CDR3 is TGTGCCAGCAGTTTGCCGGGGACAACAACTAATGAAAAACTGTTTTTT.

The chain recombines TRBV5-1 with TRBJ2-5; 9 nucleotides match TRBD1. Trimming removed 0 bases from V and 4 bases from J; junction bases left unmatched: 1. CDR1 is SGHRS and CDR2 is YFSETQ in the germline V gene. The CDR3 runs to 14 residues. The CDR3: CASSLEGQGETQYF. CDR3 DNA: TGCGCCAGCAGCTTGGAGGGACAGGGAGAGACCCAGTACTTC.

V and J are TRBV7-2 and TRBJ2-3; D possibly corresponds to TRBD2 (6 bases). V was cut by 1 base and J by 5 bases, with 13 bases left in between. The germline gives CDR1 SGHTA, CDR2 FQGNSA. The CDR3 loop spans 15 amino acids. CDR3 DNA: TGTGCCAGCAGCTTAGTCGGCGCAGCGGGAGATACGCAGTATTTT. Its protein product is CASSLVGAAGDTQYF. Complete variable domain (other parts from reference TRBV7-2 and TRBJ2-3): GAGVSQSPSNKVTEKGKDVELRCDPISGHTALYWYRQSLGQGLEFLIYFQGNSAPDKSGLPSDRFSAERTGGSVSTLTIQRTQQEDSAVYLCASSLVGAAGDTQYFGPGTRLTVL.

The V gene is TRBV18, the J gene TRBJ2-1; D ambiguous. Germline V gene lookup returns CDR1 KGHSH and CDR2 LQKENI. This CDR3 is 14 amino acids long. The germline V and J ends were trimmed by 0 bases and 5 bases, with 8 bases remaining between them. CDR3 in amino acids: CASSPPSLNNEQFF. CDR3 sequence (DNA): TGTGCCAGCTCACCACCATCACTAAACAATGAGCAGTTCTTC.

The rearrangement links TRBV7-5 to TRBJ1-5; TRBD1, the table's D call, was not compared with the DNA. TRBV7-5 is designated a pseudogene. The CDR3 is 16 amino acids. CDR3 residues: CVRSLRWTESNQPQHF. The CDR3 DNA is TGTGTCAGAAGCTTACGATGGACAGAGAGCAATCAGCCCCAGCATTTT.

The chain recombines TRBV14 with TRBJ2-5; 9 bases map to TRBD2. The V and J ends lost 2 bases and 5 bases, in that order; junction bases with no gene match: 9. The CDR3 runs to 16 residues. Germline loops: CDR1 SGHDN, CDR2 FVKESK. CDR3 sequence: CASSQLRQLAGETQYF. The CDR3 DNA reads as TGTGCCAGCAGCCAATTGAGGCAACTAGCGGGTGAGACCCAGTACTTC.